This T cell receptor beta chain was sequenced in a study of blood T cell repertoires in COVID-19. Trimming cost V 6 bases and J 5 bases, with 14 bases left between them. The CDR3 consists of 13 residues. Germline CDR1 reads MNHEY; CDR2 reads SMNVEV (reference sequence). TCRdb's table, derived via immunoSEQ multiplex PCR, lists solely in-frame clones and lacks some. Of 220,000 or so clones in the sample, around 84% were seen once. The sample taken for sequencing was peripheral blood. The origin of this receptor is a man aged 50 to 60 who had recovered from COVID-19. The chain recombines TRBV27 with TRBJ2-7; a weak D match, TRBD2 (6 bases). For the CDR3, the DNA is TGTGCCAGCAGCCCCGGGGGTCTTCACGAGCAGTACTTC. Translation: CASSPGGLHEQYF.